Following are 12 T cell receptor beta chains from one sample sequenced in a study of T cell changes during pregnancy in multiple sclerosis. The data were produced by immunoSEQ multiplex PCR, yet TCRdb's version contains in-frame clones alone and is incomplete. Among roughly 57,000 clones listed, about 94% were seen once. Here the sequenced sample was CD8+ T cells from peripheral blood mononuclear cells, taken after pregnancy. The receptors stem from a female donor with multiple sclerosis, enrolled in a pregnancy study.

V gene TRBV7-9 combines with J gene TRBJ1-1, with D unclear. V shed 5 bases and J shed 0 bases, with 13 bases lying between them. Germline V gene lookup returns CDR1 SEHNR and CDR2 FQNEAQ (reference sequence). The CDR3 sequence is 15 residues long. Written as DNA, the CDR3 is TGTGCCAGCAGCGCCGGGGTGGGAATGAACACTGAAGCTTTCTTT. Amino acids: CASSAGVGMNTEAFF. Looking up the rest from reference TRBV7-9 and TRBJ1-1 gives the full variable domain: DTGVSQNPRHKITKRGQNVTFRCDPISEHNRLYWYRQTLGQGPEFLTYFQNEAQLEKSRLLSDRFSAERPKGSFSTLEIQRTEQGDSAMYLCASSAGVGMNTEAFFGQGTRLTVV.

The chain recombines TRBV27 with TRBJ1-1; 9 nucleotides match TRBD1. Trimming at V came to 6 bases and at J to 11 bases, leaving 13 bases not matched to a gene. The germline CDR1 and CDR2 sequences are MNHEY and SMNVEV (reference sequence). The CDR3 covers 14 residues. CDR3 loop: CASSNIFGDRVAFF. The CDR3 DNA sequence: TGTGCCAGCAGCAATATTTTCGGGGACAGGGTTGCTTTCTTT.

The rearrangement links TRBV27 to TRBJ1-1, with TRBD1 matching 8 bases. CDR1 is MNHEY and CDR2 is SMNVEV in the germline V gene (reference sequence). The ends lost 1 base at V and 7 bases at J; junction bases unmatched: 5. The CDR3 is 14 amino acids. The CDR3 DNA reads TGTGCCAGCAGTTTATTAGGGACAGGCTATGAAGCTTTCTTT. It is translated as CASSLLGTGYEAFF.

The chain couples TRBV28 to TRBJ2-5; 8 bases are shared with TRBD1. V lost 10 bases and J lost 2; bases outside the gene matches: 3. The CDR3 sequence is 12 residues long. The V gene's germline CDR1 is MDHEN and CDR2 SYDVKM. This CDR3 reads CAIGQGQETQYF. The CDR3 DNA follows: TGTGCCATAGGACAGGGTCAAGAGACCCAGTACTTC.

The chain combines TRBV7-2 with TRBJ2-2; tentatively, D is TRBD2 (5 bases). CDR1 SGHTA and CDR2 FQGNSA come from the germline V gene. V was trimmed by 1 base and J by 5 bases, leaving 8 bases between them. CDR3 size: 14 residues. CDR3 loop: CASSLVRGTGELFF. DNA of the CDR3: TGTGCCAGCAGCTTAGTCCGGGGTACCGGGGAGCTGTTTTTT.

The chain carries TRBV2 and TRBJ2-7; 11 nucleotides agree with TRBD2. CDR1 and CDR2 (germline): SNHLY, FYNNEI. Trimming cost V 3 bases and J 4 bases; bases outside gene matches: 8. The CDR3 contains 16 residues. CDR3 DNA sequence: TGTGCCAGCAGTGAGCTAGCGGGAGGCCGCACGTACGAGCAGTACTTC. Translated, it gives CASSELAGGRTYEQYF.

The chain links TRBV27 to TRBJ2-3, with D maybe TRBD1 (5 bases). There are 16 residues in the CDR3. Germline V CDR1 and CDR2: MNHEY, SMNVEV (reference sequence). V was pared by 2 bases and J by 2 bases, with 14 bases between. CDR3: CASSLSRDSNTDTQYF. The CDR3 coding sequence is TGTGCCAGCAGTTTAAGCAGGGATAGTAACACAGATACGCAGTATTTT.

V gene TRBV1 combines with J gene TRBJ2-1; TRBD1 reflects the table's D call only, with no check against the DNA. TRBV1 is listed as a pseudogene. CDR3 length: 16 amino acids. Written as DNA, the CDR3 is TGCACCAGCAGCCAAGGAAGGTCAGGGCCGTACAATGAGCAGTTCTTC. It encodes CTSSQGRSGPYNEQFF.

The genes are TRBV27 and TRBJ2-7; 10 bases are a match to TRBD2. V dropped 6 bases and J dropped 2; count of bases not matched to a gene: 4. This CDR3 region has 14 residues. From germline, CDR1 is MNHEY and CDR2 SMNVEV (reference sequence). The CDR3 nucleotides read TGTGCCAGCAGATCTACTAGCGGGGCCTACGAGCAGTACTTC. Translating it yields CASRSTSGAYEQYF.

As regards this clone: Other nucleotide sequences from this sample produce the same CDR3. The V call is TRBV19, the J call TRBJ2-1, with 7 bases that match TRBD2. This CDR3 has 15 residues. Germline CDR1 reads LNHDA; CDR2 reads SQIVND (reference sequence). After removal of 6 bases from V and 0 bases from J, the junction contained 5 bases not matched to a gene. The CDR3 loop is CASSPSGSSYNEQFF. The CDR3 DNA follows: TGTGCCAGTAGCCCTAGCGGTAGCTCCTACAATGAGCAGTTCTTC.

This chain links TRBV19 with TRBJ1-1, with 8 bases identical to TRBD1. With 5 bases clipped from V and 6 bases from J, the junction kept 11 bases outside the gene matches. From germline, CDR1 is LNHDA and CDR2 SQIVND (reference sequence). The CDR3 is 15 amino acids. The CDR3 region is CASSQVGQGRPEAFF. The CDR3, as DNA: TGTGCCAGTAGTCAGGTCGGACAGGGAAGACCTGAAGCTTTCTTT.

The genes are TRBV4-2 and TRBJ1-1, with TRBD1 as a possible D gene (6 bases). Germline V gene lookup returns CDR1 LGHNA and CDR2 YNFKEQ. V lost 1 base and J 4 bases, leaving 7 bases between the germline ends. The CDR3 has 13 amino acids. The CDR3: CASSQGTATEAFF. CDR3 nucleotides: TGTGCCAGCAGCCAAGGGACAGCCACTGAAGCTTTCTTT.